Described below is a single TCR beta chain sequence and its context. Its antigen is unidentified. A sample-barcoded 5' primer and a J-beta primer mix were used in a second PCR of roughly 6 to 11 cycles. Unique molecular identifiers of 12 random nucleotides labeled each cDNA. Per sample, CDR3-containing paired-end reads numbered at least 2.5 million. TCRdb processed the 5' RACE reads anew with MiXCR; each CDR3 protein has one entry. Among fewer than 950,000 distinct CDR3 sequences listed, roughly 34% were seen once. The data were obtained in a study of blood T cells in healthy people across ages. Study-level results: There were more naive CD4+ cells and higher diversity in long-lived donors than in aged donors.

The germline gives CDR1 MNHEY, CDR2 SVGAGI. The CDR3 covers 14 residues. Trimming removed 8 bases at V and 8 bases at J, with 20 bases between. Drawn from each donor were ten milliliters of peripheral blood. This TCR came from a man between 18 and 35 years old in good health. Material: blood. The chain links TRBV6-5 to TRBJ2-3; D is perhaps TRBD1 (6 bases). The DNA for the CDR3 is TGTGCCAGCTCCCTTGACTTGTCCAGGGGTACGCAGTATTTT. Its translation: CASSLDLSRGTQYF.